These 4 T cell receptor beta chains share one sample of origin, sequenced in a study of blood T cell repertoires in COVID-19. TCRdb keeps only in-frame clones here, not all; method: immunoSEQ multiplex PCR. The table lists about 200,000 clones, 94% of them singletons. Material for sequencing was peripheral blood. These receptors were obtained from a man aged 25-45 years with COVID-19, enrolled during active disease.

The chain recombines TRBV14 with TRBJ1-1, with D maybe TRBD1 (5 bases). With 0 bases removed from V and 4 bases from J, the gap between germline ends came to 9 bases. The CDR3 length is 14 residues. Germline lookup yields CDR1 SGHDN and CDR2 FVKESK. The CDR3 DNA follows: TGTGCCAGCAGCCAAGAAAAGGGGATCACTGAAGCTTTCTTT. Encoded protein: CASSQEKGITEAFF.

This clone is a singleton in its sample. The chain carries TRBV7-6 and TRBJ2-7; TRBD2 matches at 8 bases. Germline-derived CDR1 and CDR2 are SGHVS and FNYEAQ. The CDR3 runs 16 residues. V lost 2 bases and J lost 0; bases outside the gene matches: 6. The CDR3 spells CASSLSGGANSYEQYF. The DNA for the CDR3 is TGTGCCAGCAGCTTATCCGGGGGGGCAAACTCCTACGAGCAGTACTTC.

This clone was detected a few times. The J gene is TRBJ2-7, the V gene TRBV5-4, with D maybe TRBD1 (6 bases). Germline loops: CDR1 SGHNT, CDR2 YYREEE (reference sequence). CDR3 size: 15 residues. V was cut by 5 bases and J by 4 bases, with 19 bases left in between. CDR3 sequence: CASRPGTGTSYEQYF. For the CDR3, the DNA is TGTGCCAGCAGACCTGGGACCGGGACATCATACGAGCAGTACTTC.

The gene calls are TRBV5-1 and TRBJ1-4; 7 nucleotides match TRBD1. Losses at the gene ends were 0 bases for V and 5 bases for J; bases not matched to a gene: 4. This CDR3 contains 15 residues. The germline V gene encodes CDR1 SGHRS and CDR2 YFSETQ. The CDR3 DNA reads TGCGCCAGCAGCTTGGTGCAGGGGGTAAATGAAAAACTGTTTTTT. It encodes CASSLVQGVNEKLFF.